This T cell receptor (beta chain) stems from a study of T cell repertoires in cytomegalovirus infection. Study summary: An indication of both CMV infection and matching HLA type came from public TCR beta signatures.

MiXCR, applied by TCRdb to the reads, yields one record per CDR3 protein. The table records about 68,000 distinct CDR3 sequences, approximately 22% of them present only once. Germline CDR1 and CDR2: LGHNA and YNFKEQ. The CDR3 is 14 residues long. V lost 1 base, J lost 2 bases, and 9 bases lay in between. Study-wide results and limits: Carriers of CMV plus the relevant HLA were identified by cumulative public TCR beta family frequency. The ex vivo response was dominated by HLA-C-restricted CMV-specific TCR beta clonotypes.

Notes on this clonotype: What it binds is unknown.

The genes are TRBV4-2 and TRBJ2-7; maybe TRBD2 (6 bases). The sequence derives from a human donor in good health (CMV status not recorded). Some clones in this sample may be carry-over from other donors' samples. Specimen: PBMCs, sequenced either directly or after in vitro stimulation (not recorded which). The CDR3 sequence is CASSQGDFPYEQYF. Written as DNA, the CDR3 is TGTGCCAGCAGCCAAGGGGACTTTCCCTACGAGCAGTACTTC.